What follows are 9 T cell receptor beta chains derived from one specimen sequenced in a study of a mutant IDH1 vaccine in newly diagnosed glioma. Sample time point: baseline, week 1 (first vaccination visit). As for treatment: pre-vaccination baseline after standard-of-care therapy. Some clones are missing from TCRdb's copy, which holds only in-frame ones; the method was immunoSEQ multiplex PCR. The data show about 92,000 clones, 83% seen once. The material was PBMCs, obtained from a glioma patient treated with radiotherapy, temozolomide or both. Receptors were obtained from a woman aged 45-65 years with glioma.

The chain joins TRBV27 to TRBJ1-1; 8 bases are shared with TRBD1. The CDR3 sequence is 15 residues long. Per the germline V gene, CDR1 is MNHEY and CDR2 is SMNVEV (reference sequence). V lost 2 bases, J lost 1 base, and 3 bases stayed unmatched. The CDR3 DNA follows: TGTGCCAGCAGTTTAGTTGGGACAGGGAACACTGAAGCTTTCTTT. It specifies CASSLVGTGNTEAFF.

The rearrangement joins TRBV7-2 to TRBJ1-6; no clear D gene. The CDR3 extends over 15 amino acids. CDR1 SGHTA and CDR2 FQGNSA come from the germline V gene. The V gene lost 1 base and the J gene lost 0 bases, with 4 bases spanning the gap. The CDR3 sequence: CASSLESSYNSPLHF. In nucleotides, the CDR3 is TGTGCCAGCAGCTTAGAAAGCTCCTATAATTCACCCCTCCACTTT.

The V and J genes are TRBV7-2 and TRBJ1-5; D remains ambiguous. The CDR3 runs to 15 residues. Trimming cost V 1 base and J 7 bases, with 14 bases left between them. The germline CDR1 and CDR2 sequences are SGHTA and FQGNSA. CDR3 coding DNA: TGTGCCAGCAGCTTAGTAGCGCACCCTGAGCAGCCCCAGCATTTT. It encodes CASSLVAHPEQPQHF.

This clone was seen only a few times. This chain connects TRBV10-3 to TRBJ1-2; D call uncertain. The germline CDR1 and CDR2 sequences are ENHRY and SYGVKD. This CDR3 is built from 14 residues. V was cut by 2 bases and J by 1 base, with 8 bases left in between. The CDR3 nucleotides are TGTGCCATCAGTGAGAGTGTCAGTAACTATGGCTACACCTTC. This translates into CAISESVSNYGYTF.

Only a few counts were recorded for this clone. The J gene is TRBJ2-1, the V gene TRBV19; 9 nucleotides match TRBD2. The CDR3 is made up of 15 amino acids. V was clipped by 6 bases and J by 7 bases; unmatched bases: 10. Germline V gene data show CDR1 as LNHDA and CDR2 as SQIVND (reference sequence). In DNA, the CDR3 is TGTGCCAGTAGCCCAAATAGCGGGGGTAGGAATGAGCAGTTCTTC. Protein sequence: CASSPNSGGRNEQFF.

This clone appeared once. The V call is TRBV9, the J call TRBJ2-2, with 11 bases identical to TRBD2. J gave up 7 bases and V 5 bases, and 16 bases lay outside the gene matches. Germline values: CDR1 SGDLS, CDR2 YYNGEE. The CDR3 extends over 18 amino acids. The CDR3 loop reads CASRDNIAGGQSSGELFF. Written as DNA, the CDR3 is TGTGCCAGCAGGGACAACATAGCGGGGGGGCAGAGCAGCGGGGAGCTGTTTTTT. The whole variable domain, filled in from reference TRBV9 and TRBJ2-2, reads DSGVTQTPKHLITATGQRVTLRCSPRSGDLSVYWYQQSLDQGLQFLIQYYNGEERAKGNILERFSAQQFPDLHSELNLSSLELGDSALYFCASRDNIAGGQSSGELFFGEGSRLTVL.

This rearrangement joins TRBV6-5 to TRBJ1-2, with D uncertain. CDR3 length: 16 residues. The germline CDR1 and CDR2 sequences are MNHEY and SVGAGI. Trimming removed 0 bases at V and 6 bases at J, with 17 bases between. This CDR3 reads CASSYSWAVASNGYTF. The CDR3 DNA reads as TGTGCCAGCAGTTACTCGTGGGCCGTCGCTTCCAATGGCTACACCTTC.

V and J are TRBV5-1 and TRBJ2-2; D unclear. CDR3 length: 15 residues. Trimming cost V 4 bases and J 0 bases, with 10 bases left between them. Germline V gives CDR1 SGHRS, CDR2 YFSETQ. The chain's CDR3 is CASSVDDPNTGELFF. The DNA of the CDR3 is TGCGCCAGCAGCGTGGATGACCCGAACACCGGGGAGCTGTTTTTT.

The chain uses TRBV28 and TRBJ2-7; 7 bases fit TRBD1. This CDR3 has 14 amino acids. CDR1 MDHEN and CDR2 SYDVKM come from the germline V gene. J gave up 2 bases and V 6 bases, and 7 bases lay outside the gene matches. CDR3 amino acids: CASRDRTETYEQYF. The CDR3 coding sequence is TGTGCCAGCAGGGACAGGACCGAGACCTACGAGCAGTACTTC.